The rows below give T cell receptor beta chains drawn from one sample of a study of blood T cells in healthy people across ages. Using its own MiXCR run on the 5' RACE reads, TCRdb lists one record per CDR3 protein. Of hundreds of thousands of distinct CDR3 sequences listed, less than 35% are singletons. The sample was blood. These receptors were collected from a woman over 75 in good health. Both conserved end residues are part of each CDR3. A D gene is named only where the DNA matches it firmly. Only part of the rows carry a size: once, few, many, or a class if the clone is expanded.

v_gene: TRBV20-1
d_gene: TRBD2
abundance: many
j_gene: TRBJ2-3
CDR3aa: CSARRKRTSIAGDTQYF
CDR3nt: TGCAGTGCTAGGAGGAAACGGACGTCTATAGCGGGAGATACGCAGTATTTT

v_gene: TRBV7-9
d_gene: NA
abundance: NA
j_gene: TRBJ1-1
CDR3aa: CPSSFGDTEAFF
CDR3nt: TGTCCCAGCAGCTTCGGGGACACTGAAGCTTTCTTT

v_gene: TRBV20-1
d_gene: TRBD1
abundance: many
j_gene: TRBJ1-2
CDR3aa: CSATPGQGVDYGYTF
CDR3nt: TGCAGTGCAACCCCGGGACAGGGGGTGGACTATGGCTACACCTTC

v_gene: TRBV12-3/TRBV12-4
d_gene: NA
abundance: NA
j_gene: TRBJ2-3
CDR3aa: CASSFSRGAGDTEYF
CDR3nt: TGTGCCAGCAGTTTTAGCAGAGGGGCAGGTGATACGGAGTATTTT

v_gene: TRBV20-1
d_gene: TRBD1
abundance: few
j_gene: TRBJ2-7
CDR3aa: CSAYGQGSYEQYF
CDR3nt: TGCAGTGCTTATGGACAGGGCTCCTACGAGCAGTACTTC

v_gene: TRBV9
d_gene: NA
abundance: NA
j_gene: TRBJ2-7
CDR3aa: CASSVSSYNEQYF
CDR3nt: TGTGCCAGCAGCGTATCATCCTACAATGAGCAGTACTTC

v_gene: TRBV30
d_gene: NA
abundance: NA
j_gene: TRBJ1-1
CDR3aa: CAWTGMNTEAFF
CDR3nt: TGTGCCTGGACAGGGATGAACACTGAAGCTTTCTTT

v_gene: TRBV5-1
d_gene: NA
abundance: NA
j_gene: TRBJ2-1
CDR3aa: CASAFPSSYNEQFF
CDR3nt: TGCGCCAGCGCTTTTCCAAGCTCCTACAATGAGCAGTTCTTC

v_gene: TRBV5-1
d_gene: NA
abundance: NA
j_gene: TRBJ2-3
CDR3aa: CASSLALDSTGADTQYF
CDR3nt: TGCGCCAGCAGCTTGGCCCTAGACAGTACGGGGGCAGATACGCAGTATTTT

v_gene: TRBV18
d_gene: NA
abundance: many
j_gene: TRBJ2-7
CDR3aa: CASSPRGTSGHEQYF
CDR3nt: TGTGCCAGCTCACCCCGGGGCACCTCGGGCCACGAGCAGTACTTC

v_gene: TRBV2
d_gene: NA
abundance: once
j_gene: TRBJ2-2
CDR3aa: CASKLRGTGELFF
CDR3nt: TGTGCCAGCAAACTCAGGGGCACCGGGGAGCTGTTTTTT

v_gene: TRBV24-1
d_gene: NA
abundance: NA
j_gene: TRBJ2-7
CDR3aa: CATSDPRTAGDEQYF
CDR3nt: TGTGCCACCAGTGACCCAAGGACAGCGGGCGACGAGCAGTACTTC

v_gene: TRBV10-2
d_gene: TRBD1
abundance: once
j_gene: TRBJ1-1
CDR3aa: CASGESPGQGGTEAFF
CDR3nt: TGCGCCAGCGGTGAGTCCCCGGGACAGGGAGGGACTGAAGCTTTCTTT

v_gene: TRBV6-6
d_gene: NA
abundance: NA
j_gene: TRBJ1-2
CDR3aa: CASRYRTDYGYTF
CDR3nt: TGTGCCAGCAGGTACCGGACAGACTATGGCTACACCTTC

v_gene: TRBV14
d_gene: TRBD2
abundance: NA
j_gene: TRBJ2-3
CDR3aa: CASSQEWILAGGGGDTQYF
CDR3nt: TGTGCCAGCAGCCAAGAATGGATCCTAGCGGGGGGCGGAGGGGATACGCAGTATTTT

v_gene: TRBV7-9
d_gene: NA
abundance: NA
j_gene: TRBJ1-1
CDR3aa: CASSLYVTEAFF
CDR3nt: TGTGCCAGCAGCTTATATGTCACTGAAGCTTTCTTT

v_gene: TRBV6-1
d_gene: TRBD2
abundance: NA
j_gene: TRBJ2-2
CDR3aa: CASSPDRGLAGNTGELFF
CDR3nt: TGTGCCAGCAGTCCAGACAGGGGACTAGCGGGGAACACCGGGGAGCTGTTTTTT

v_gene: TRBV7-8
d_gene: NA
abundance: NA
j_gene: TRBJ2-3
CDR3aa: CASSLALDPKGTDTQYF
CDR3nt: TGTGCCAGCAGCTTAGCATTGGATCCTAAGGGCACAGATACGCAGTATTTT

v_gene: TRBV7-2
d_gene: TRBD1
abundance: NA
j_gene: TRBJ2-7
CDR3aa: CASSLARTGELEQYF
CDR3nt: TGTGCCAGCAGCTTAGCTCGGACAGGGGAACTCGAGCAGTACTTC

v_gene: TRBV20-1
d_gene: TRBD1
abundance: many
j_gene: TRBJ2-7
CDR3aa: CSARKRDRVREQYF
CDR3nt: TGCAGTGCTAGAAAGCGGGACAGGGTCCGCGAGCAGTACTTC

v_gene: TRBV28
d_gene: TRBD2
abundance: many
j_gene: TRBJ2-7
CDR3aa: CASSPKGGRDEQYF
CDR3nt: TGTGCCAGCAGCCCGAAAGGAGGGAGGGACGAGCAGTACTTC

v_gene: TRBV5-1
d_gene: NA
abundance: many
j_gene: TRBJ2-5
CDR3aa: CASSYPGTSQETQYF
CDR3nt: TGCGCCAGCAGCTACCCCGGGACTTCACAAGAGACCCAGTACTTC

v_gene: TRBV5-1
d_gene: NA
abundance: many
j_gene: TRBJ2-5
CDR3aa: CASSTNPERETQYF
CDR3nt: TGCGCCAGCAGCACCAATCCCGAACGGGAGACCCAGTACTTC

v_gene: TRBV30
d_gene: TRBD2
abundance: many
j_gene: TRBJ2-5
CDR3aa: CAWSGGAQTQYF
CDR3nt: TGTGCCTGGAGCGGGGGGGCACAGACCCAGTACTTC

v_gene: TRBV11-1
d_gene: TRBD1
abundance: few
j_gene: TRBJ2-1
CDR3aa: CASRTGGNEQFF
CDR3nt: TGTGCCAGCAGGACAGGGGGTAATGAGCAGTTCTTC

v_gene: TRBV5-1
d_gene: NA
abundance: many
j_gene: TRBJ1-2
CDR3aa: CASSPETVYGYTF
CDR3nt: TGCGCCAGCAGCCCGGAGACGGTTTATGGCTACACCTTC

v_gene: TRBV14
d_gene: NA
abundance: NA
j_gene: TRBJ1-1
CDR3aa: CASSQAESYTEAFF
CDR3nt: TGTGCCAGCAGCCAAGCGGAGAGTTATACTGAAGCTTTCTTT

v_gene: TRBV6-6
d_gene: TRBD2
abundance: few
j_gene: TRBJ2-1
CDR3aa: CASSGAGTRLNEQFF
CDR3nt: TGTGCCAGCAGTGGGGCCGGGACTAGGTTGAATGAGCAGTTCTTC

v_gene: TRBV9
d_gene: TRBD2
abundance: many
j_gene: TRBJ2-3
CDR3aa: CASSEMGLAGGSTDTQYF
CDR3nt: TGTGCCAGCAGCGAGATGGGACTAGCGGGGGGTAGCACAGATACGCAGTATTTT

v_gene: TRBV20-1
d_gene: NA
abundance: NA
j_gene: TRBJ1-5
CDR3aa: CSVSGAGDSNQPQHF
CDR3nt: TGCAGTGTTTCCGGGGCAGGGGATAGCAATCAGCCCCAGCATTTT

v_gene: TRBV27
d_gene: TRBD1
abundance: many
j_gene: TRBJ2-7
CDR3aa: CASSRAGGGDEQYF
CDR3nt: TGTGCCAGCAGTCGGGCAGGGGGCGGCGACGAGCAGTACTTC

v_gene: TRBV7-2
d_gene: NA
abundance: many
j_gene: TRBJ2-3
CDR3aa: CASSLGRGIYSTDTQYF
CDR3nt: TGTGCCAGCAGCTTAGGTCGGGGGATCTATAGCACAGATACGCAGTATTTT

v_gene: TRBV5-1
d_gene: TRBD2
abundance: few
j_gene: TRBJ2-3
CDR3aa: CASSLTGGGGYFDTQYF
CDR3nt: TGCGCCAGCAGCTTGACCGGAGGCGGGGGTTATTTTGATACGCAGTATTTT

v_gene: TRBV20-1
d_gene: TRBD2
abundance: many
j_gene: TRBJ2-3
CDR3aa: CSGTGLGSTDTQYF
CDR3nt: TGCAGTGGCACGGGACTAGGGAGCACAGATACGCAGTATTTT

v_gene: TRBV7-2
d_gene: NA
abundance: many
j_gene: TRBJ1-2
CDR3aa: CASSLAGDPGYGYTF
CDR3nt: TGTGCCAGCAGCTTAGCAGGTGACCCGGGCTATGGCTACACCTTC

v_gene: TRBV29-1
d_gene: NA
abundance: many
j_gene: TRBJ2-3
CDR3aa: CSVENRTDTQYF
CDR3nt: TGCAGCGTTGAGAACCGCACAGATACGCAGTATTTT

v_gene: TRBV7-9
d_gene: NA
abundance: many
j_gene: TRBJ2-1
CDR3aa: CASSLGRGQTYNEQFF
CDR3nt: TGTGCCAGCAGCTTAGGGAGAGGGCAGACCTACAATGAGCAGTTCTTC

v_gene: TRBV12-3/TRBV12-4
d_gene: NA
abundance: NA
j_gene: TRBJ2-3
CDR3aa: CASRPGLRGDAQYF
CDR3nt: TGTGCCAGCAGACCGGGGTTGCGGGGAGATGCGCAGTATTTT

v_gene: TRBV5-6
d_gene: TRBD1
abundance: many
j_gene: TRBJ1-6
CDR3aa: CASSFYETGRNSPLHF
CDR3nt: TGTGCCAGCAGCTTTTATGAGACAGGGCGCAATTCACCCCTCCACTTT

v_gene: TRBV2
d_gene: TRBD1
abundance: NA
j_gene: TRBJ2-7
CDR3aa: CASIGTDSYEQYF
CDR3nt: TGTGCCAGCATAGGGACAGACTCCTACGAGCAGTACTTC

v_gene: TRBV6-2/TRBV6-3
d_gene: NA
abundance: once
j_gene: TRBJ1-3
CDR3aa: CASSRHGQISGNTIYF
CDR3nt: TGTGCCAGCAGCAGACACGGACAGATCTCTGGAAACACCATATATTTT

v_gene: TRBV12-3/TRBV12-4
d_gene: TRBD2
abundance: NA
j_gene: TRBJ2-3
CDR3aa: CASSLAAGVRTDAQYF
CDR3nt: TGTGCCAGCAGTTTAGCAGCGGGGGTGAGGACAGATGCGCAGTATTTT

v_gene: TRBV12-3/TRBV12-4
d_gene: NA
abundance: many
j_gene: TRBJ1-2
CDR3aa: CASSSTRTPNYGYTF
CDR3nt: TGTGCCAGCAGTTCAACCCGGACACCAAACTATGGCTACACCTTC

v_gene: TRBV5-1
d_gene: TRBD2
abundance: many
j_gene: TRBJ2-1
CDR3aa: CASSRGLAGPRDEQFF
CDR3nt: TGCGCCAGCAGCAGGGGACTAGCGGGCCCTCGGGATGAGCAGTTCTTC

v_gene: TRBV3-1
d_gene: NA
abundance: many
j_gene: TRBJ2-1
CDR3aa: CASSPDDWRGQFF
CDR3nt: TGTGCCAGCAGCCCTGACGATTGGAGGGGGCAGTTCTTC

v_gene: TRBV25-1
d_gene: NA
abundance: NA
j_gene: TRBJ1-6
CDR3aa: CASREFVGSSPLHF
CDR3nt: TGTGCCAGCAGGGAATTTGTAGGGAGTTCACCCCTCCACTTT

v_gene: TRBV6-5
d_gene: NA
abundance: many
j_gene: TRBJ1-1
CDR3aa: CASSYSHPSQGLNTEAFF
CDR3nt: TGTGCCAGCAGTTACAGTCATCCCTCGCAGGGCTTGAACACTGAAGCTTTCTTT

v_gene: TRBV12-3/TRBV12-4
d_gene: TRBD2
abundance: many
j_gene: TRBJ2-1
CDR3aa: CASTAGGPDNEQFF
CDR3nt: TGTGCCAGCACCGCGGGGGGGCCCGACAATGAGCAGTTCTTC

v_gene: TRBV12-3/TRBV12-4
d_gene: NA
abundance: NA
j_gene: TRBJ1-4
CDR3aa: CASSSHTGSTLVKLFF
CDR3nt: TGTGCCAGCAGTTCCCACACAGGGTCCACCTTGGTTAAACTGTTTTTT

v_gene: TRBV6-2/TRBV6-3
d_gene: NA
abundance: many
j_gene: TRBJ2-1
CDR3aa: CASSYSGLGGGRPVDEQFF
CDR3nt: TGTGCCAGCAGTTACTCGGGGCTCGGGGGAGGACGGCCAGTGGATGAGCAGTTCTTC

v_gene: TRBV27
d_gene: TRBD1
abundance: few
j_gene: TRBJ1-6
CDR3aa: CASSLQTGTGTSPLHF
CDR3nt: TGTGCCAGCAGTTTACAAACCGGGACAGGGACTTCACCCCTCCACTTT

v_gene: TRBV6-2/TRBV6-3
d_gene: NA
abundance: few
j_gene: TRBJ1-1
CDR3aa: CASSAIDKGTEAFF
CDR3nt: TGTGCCAGCAGCGCTATTGATAAGGGGACTGAAGCTTTCTTT

v_gene: TRBV29-1
d_gene: TRBD1
abundance: many
j_gene: TRBJ2-7
CDR3aa: CSALDRGYEQYF
CDR3nt: TGCAGCGCCTTGGACAGGGGCTACGAGCAGTACTTC

v_gene: TRBV20-1
d_gene: TRBD2
abundance: many
j_gene: TRBJ2-3
CDR3aa: CSASSLAGWVDTQYF
CDR3nt: TGCAGTGCTAGTTCATTAGCGGGTTGGGTAGATACGCAGTATTTT

v_gene: TRBV25-1
d_gene: TRBD2
abundance: many
j_gene: TRBJ2-1
CDR3aa: CASSEGRGGAYNEQFF
CDR3nt: TGTGCCAGCAGTGAGGGACGGGGGGGGGCCTACAATGAGCAGTTCTTC

v_gene: TRBV15
d_gene: NA
abundance: many
j_gene: TRBJ2-3
CDR3aa: CATSRGLERDTQYF
CDR3nt: TGTGCCACCAGCAGAGGCCTAGAGAGAGATACGCAGTATTTT

v_gene: TRBV7-2
d_gene: NA
abundance: many
j_gene: TRBJ2-1
CDR3aa: CASSLGAAYNEQFF
CDR3nt: TGTGCCAGCAGCTTGGGGGCGGCCTACAATGAGCAGTTCTTC

v_gene: TRBV4-2
d_gene: NA
abundance: many
j_gene: TRBJ1-6
CDR3aa: CASSQEYDFTNSPLHF
CDR3nt: TGTGCCAGCAGCCAAGAATACGATTTTACCAATTCACCCCTCCACTTT

v_gene: TRBV11-2
d_gene: TRBD1
abundance: many
j_gene: TRBJ2-1
CDR3aa: CASSLVGTASYNEQFF
CDR3nt: TGTGCCAGCAGCTTAGTAGGGACAGCTTCCTACAATGAGCAGTTCTTC